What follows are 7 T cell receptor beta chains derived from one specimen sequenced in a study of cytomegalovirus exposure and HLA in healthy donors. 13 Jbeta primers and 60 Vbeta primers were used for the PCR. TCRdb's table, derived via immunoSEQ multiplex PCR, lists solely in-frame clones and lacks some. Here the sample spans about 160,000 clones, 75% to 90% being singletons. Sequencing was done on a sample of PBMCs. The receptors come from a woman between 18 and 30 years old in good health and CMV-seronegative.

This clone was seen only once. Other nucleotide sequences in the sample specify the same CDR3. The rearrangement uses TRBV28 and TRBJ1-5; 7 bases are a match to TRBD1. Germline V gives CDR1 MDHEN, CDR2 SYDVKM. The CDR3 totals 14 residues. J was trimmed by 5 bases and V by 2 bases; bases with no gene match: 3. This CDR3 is CASSLTTGHQPQHF. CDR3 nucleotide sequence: TGTGCCAGCAGTTTAACGACAGGGCATCAGCCCCAGCATTTT.

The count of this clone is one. In nucleotides, the CDR3 is TGTGCCAGCAGGAACGGGGGGGCCCGTCTTGAGACCCAGTACTTC. This gives the protein CASRNGGARLETQYF. The chain combines TRBV2 with TRBJ2-5; TRBD2 matches 8 bases. Germline values: CDR1 SNHLY, CDR2 FYNNEI. This CDR3 spans 15 amino acids. J lost 5 bases, V lost 6 bases, and 11 bases had no gene match.

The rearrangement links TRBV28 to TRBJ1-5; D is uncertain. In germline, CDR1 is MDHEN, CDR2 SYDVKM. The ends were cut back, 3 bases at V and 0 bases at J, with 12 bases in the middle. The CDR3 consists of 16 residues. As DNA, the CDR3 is TGTGCCAGCAGTTTTGGGCAGCTCTATAGCAATCAGCCCCAGCATTTT. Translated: CASSFGQLYSNQPQHF. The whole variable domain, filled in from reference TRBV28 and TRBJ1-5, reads DVKVTQSSRYLVKRTGEKVFLECVQDMDHENMFWYRQDPGLGLRLIYFSYDVKMKEKGDIPEGYSVSREKKERFSLILESASTNQTSMYLCASSFGQLYSNQPQHFGDGTRLSIL.

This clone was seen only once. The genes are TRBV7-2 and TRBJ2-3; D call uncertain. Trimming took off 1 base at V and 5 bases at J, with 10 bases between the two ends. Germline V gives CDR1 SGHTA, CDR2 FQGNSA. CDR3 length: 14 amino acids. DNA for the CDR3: TGTGCCAGCAGCTTAGGGCTAGAAGTAGATACGCAGTATTTT. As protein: CASSLGLEVDTQYF. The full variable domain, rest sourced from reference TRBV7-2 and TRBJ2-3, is GAGVSQSPSNKVTEKGKDVELRCDPISGHTALYWYRQSLGQGLEFLIYFQGNSAPDKSGLPSDRFSAERTGGSVSTLTIQRTQQEDSAVYLCASSLGLEVDTQYFGPGTRLTVL.

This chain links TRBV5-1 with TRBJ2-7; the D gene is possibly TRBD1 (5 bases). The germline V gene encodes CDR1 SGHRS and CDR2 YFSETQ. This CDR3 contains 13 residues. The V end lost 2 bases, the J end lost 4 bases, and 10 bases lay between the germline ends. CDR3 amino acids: CASSFPGNYEQYF. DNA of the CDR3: TGCGCCAGCAGCTTCCCAGGGAATTACGAGCAGTACTTC.

CDR3 sequence: CASSLRQGSGQPQHF. The CDR3 DNA reads as TGTGCCAGCAGTCTCAGACAGGGCTCGGGTCAGCCCCAGCATTTT. This rearrangement joins TRBV28 to TRBJ1-5; 7 bases map to TRBD1. Germline V gives CDR1 MDHEN, CDR2 SYDVKM. V was pared by 5 bases and J by 6 bases, with 10 bases of the junction left unmatched. CDR3 length equals 15 residues.

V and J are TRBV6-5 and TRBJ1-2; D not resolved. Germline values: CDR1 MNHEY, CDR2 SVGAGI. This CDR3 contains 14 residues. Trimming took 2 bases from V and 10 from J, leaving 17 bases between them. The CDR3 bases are TGTGCCAGCAGTTACGAATGGGGAAGGGAGATCTACACCTTC. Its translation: CASSYEWGREIYTF.